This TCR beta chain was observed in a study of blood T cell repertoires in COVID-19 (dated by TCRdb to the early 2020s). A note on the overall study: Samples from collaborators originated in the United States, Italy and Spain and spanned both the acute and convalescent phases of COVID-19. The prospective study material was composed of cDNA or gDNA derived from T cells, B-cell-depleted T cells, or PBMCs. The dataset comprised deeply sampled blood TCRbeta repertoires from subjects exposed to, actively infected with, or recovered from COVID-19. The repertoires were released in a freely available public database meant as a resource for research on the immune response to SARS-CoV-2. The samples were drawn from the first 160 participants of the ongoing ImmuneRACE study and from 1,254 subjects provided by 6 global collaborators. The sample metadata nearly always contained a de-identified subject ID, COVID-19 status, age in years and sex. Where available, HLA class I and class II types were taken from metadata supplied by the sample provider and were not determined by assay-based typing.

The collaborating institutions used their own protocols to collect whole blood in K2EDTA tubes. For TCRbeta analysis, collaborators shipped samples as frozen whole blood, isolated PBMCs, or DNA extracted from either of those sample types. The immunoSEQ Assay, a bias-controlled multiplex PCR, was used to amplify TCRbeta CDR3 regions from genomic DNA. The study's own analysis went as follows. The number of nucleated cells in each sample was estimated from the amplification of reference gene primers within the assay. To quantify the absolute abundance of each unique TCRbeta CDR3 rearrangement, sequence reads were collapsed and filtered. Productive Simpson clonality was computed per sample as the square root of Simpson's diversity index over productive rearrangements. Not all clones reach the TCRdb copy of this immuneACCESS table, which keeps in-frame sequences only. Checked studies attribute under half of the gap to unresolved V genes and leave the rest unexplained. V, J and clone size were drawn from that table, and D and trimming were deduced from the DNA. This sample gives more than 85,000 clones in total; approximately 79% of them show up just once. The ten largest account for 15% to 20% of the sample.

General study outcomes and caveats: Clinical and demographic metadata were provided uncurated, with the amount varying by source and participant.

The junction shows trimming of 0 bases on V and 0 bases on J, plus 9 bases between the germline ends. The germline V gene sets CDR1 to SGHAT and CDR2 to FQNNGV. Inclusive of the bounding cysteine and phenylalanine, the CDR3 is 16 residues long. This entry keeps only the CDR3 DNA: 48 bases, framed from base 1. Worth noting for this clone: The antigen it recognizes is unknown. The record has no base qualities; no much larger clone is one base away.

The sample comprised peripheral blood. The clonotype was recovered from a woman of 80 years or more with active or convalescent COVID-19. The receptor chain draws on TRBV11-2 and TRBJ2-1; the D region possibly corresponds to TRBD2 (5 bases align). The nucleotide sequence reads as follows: TGTGCCAGCAGCTTAGACCCTACTAGCTCCTACAATGAGCAGTTCTTC. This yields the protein CASSLDPTSSYNEQFF.